Listed below are T cell receptor beta chains from one sample, sequenced in a study of blood T cell repertoires in COVID-19. Method: immunoSEQ multiplex PCR; TCRdb's copy keeps in-frame clones and lacks some. The sample lists fewer than 150,000 clones, roughly 80% occurring once. The sequenced sample was peripheral blood. These receptors all come from a man between 70 and 80 years old with acute or convalescent COVID-19. CDR3s include the opening cysteine and the closing phenylalanine or tryptophan. Fields, in order: CDR3 protein, V gene.

cdr3_aa: CASSSRDRVIDEQYF
v_call: TRBV7-8

cdr3_aa: CATLAGTAGDSYTF
v_call: TRBV6-5

cdr3_aa: CASKGLGSVYGYTF
v_call: TRBV28

cdr3_aa: CASSATSGGTGGETQYF
v_call: TRBV9

cdr3_aa: CASSDVRDRGNNEQFF
v_call: TRBV2

cdr3_aa: CASSLLRTGNSNVHRYAVF
v_call: TRBV7-3

cdr3_aa: CASCDRVGNQPQHF
v_call: TRBV19

cdr3_aa: CASRGSSYEQYF
v_call: TRBV28

cdr3_aa: CASSQDGSGNTIYF
v_call: TRBV3-1/TRBV3-2

cdr3_aa: CASSPRIPRSRYSNQPQHF
v_call: TRBV16

cdr3_aa: CASSIPDRGGEAFF
v_call: TRBV19

cdr3_aa: CAIRGVSSYEQYF
v_call: TRBV10-3

cdr3_aa: CASSGTGVYEQYF
v_call: TRBV3-1/TRBV3-2

cdr3_aa: CASSVTGHKETQYF
v_call: TRBV9

cdr3_aa: CASSDRQGDGYTF
v_call: TRBV2

cdr3_aa: CASTRAGGTYNSPLHF
v_call: TRBV19

cdr3_aa: CASSQVWDRSNEKLFF
v_call: TRBV4-1

cdr3_aa: CASRGQGGFTEAFF
v_call: TRBV5-1

cdr3_aa: CASSQDLSLLSGNTIYF
v_call: TRBV4-2

cdr3_aa: CASSQHYRSTSYEQYF
v_call: TRBV6-6

cdr3_aa: CASSLGGQIYEQYF
v_call: TRBV11-2